These T cell receptor beta chains were read from a single sample in a study of control samples from healthy donors and cancer patients. Here immunoSEQ multiplex PCR was the method, and the copy in TCRdb shows in-frame clones only, minus some. The table includes over 100,000 clones, approximately 92% detected once. Material for sequencing was blood. Source of these receptors: a man between 35 and 55 years old in good health. The CDR3 runs from the conserved cysteine through the conserved F or W. The D gene is left open where the match is weak. Clone size is given for some rows only: seen once, a few or many times, or a class if the clone is expanded.

clone_size cdr3_length j_call d_call v_call cdr3_aa cdr3_nt
. 13 TRBJ1-4 . TRBV2 CASRGEVGEKLFF TGTGCCAGCAGGGGGGAGGTCGGGGAAAAACTGTTTTTT
. 15 TRBJ1-6 . TRBV25-1 CASSGLGPGNSPLHF TGTGCCAGCAGTGGGTTGGGGCCAGGAAATTCACCCCTCCACTTT
. 15 TRBJ1-1 TRBD1 TRBV9 CASSVADRVNTEAFF TGTGCCAGCAGCGTAGCGGACAGGGTGAACACTGAAGCTTTCTTT
. 17 TRBJ2-3 . TRBV5-3 CARSLASPSYPLDTQYF TGTGCCAGAAGCTTGGCCTCCCCTTCTTACCCCCTAGATACGCAGTATTTT
. 15 TRBJ2-5 TRBD1 TRBV24-1 CATSDLGTGGETQYF TGTGCCACCAGTGATTTAGGGACAGGGGGAGAGACCCAGTACTTC
. 17 TRBJ1-6 TRBD1 TRBV6-1 CASSDPDRDRGGSPLHF TGTGCCAGCAGTGACCCCGACAGGGATCGAGGCGGTTCACCCCTCCACTTT
. 12 TRBJ1-2 . TRBV28 CASLSLWLGYTF TGTGCCAGCCTATCGCTATGGCTTGGCTACACCTTC
. 14 TRBJ1-1 . TRBV18 CASSPDNASPEAFF TGTGCCAGCTCACCGGACAATGCTAGCCCTGAAGCTTTCTTT
few 13 TRBJ1-4 . TRBV3-1/TRBV3-2 CASSQSRYEKLFF TGTGCCAGCAGCCAAAGTCGATATGAAAAACTGTTTTTT
few 13 TRBJ1-1 . TRBV18 CASRGWGDTEAFF TGTGCCAGCCGCGGATGGGGGGACACTGAAGCTTTCTTT
. 11 TRBJ1-4 . TRBV30 CAYSGIGKLFF TGTGCTTACTCGGGAATAGGAAAACTGTTTTTT
. 16 TRBJ2-5 . TRBV4-1 CASSPYPGPGRETQYF TGCGCCAGCAGCCCATACCCAGGACCAGGGAGAGAGACCCAGTACTTC
. 17 TRBJ2-3 . TRBV20-1 CSASWRGPPIDTDTQYF TGCAGTGCTAGTTGGCGGGGACCCCCCATTGACACAGATACGCAGTATTTT
. 14 TRBJ1-2 . TRBV25-1 CASTSISAGYGYTF TGTGCCAGCACCTCCATTTCGGCAGGGTATGGCTACACCTTC
. 13 TRBJ1-1 . TRBV27 CASSFGENTEAFF TGTGCCAGCAGTTTTGGAGAGAACACTGAAGCTTTCTTT
. 14 TRBJ1-5 . TRBV5-6 CASSLRQDEGPQHF TGTGCCAGCAGCTTGAGACAGGACGAAGGGCCCCAGCATTTT
. 16 TRBJ2-7 TRBD2 TRBV5-1 CASSPQGSGGLYEQYF TGCGCCAGCAGCCCCCAGGGTAGCGGGGGCCTCTACGAGCAGTACTTC
. 14 TRBJ1-1 TRBD1 TRBV3-1/TRBV3-2 CASRGRDRVTEAFF TGTGCCAGCAGGGGCCGGGACAGGGTCACTGAAGCTTTCTTT
. 11 TRBJ2-1 . TRBV19 CASGHGNEQFF TGTGCCAGTGGCCATGGGAATGAGCAGTTCTTC
. 15 TRBJ1-6 . TRBV3-1/TRBV3-2 CASSQDPGYNSPLHF TGTGCCAGCAGCCAAGATCCGGGTTATAATTCACCCCTCCACTTT
. 14 TRBJ1-2 . TRBV18 CASSPPGADSGYTF TGTGCCAGCTCACCACCAGGGGCAGATAGTGGCTACACCTTC
few 20 TRBJ1-5 TRBD1 TRBV15 CATSSQPGQSKHYSNQPQHF TGTGCCACCAGCAGTCAGCCGGGACAGAGTAAGCATTATAGCAATCAGCCCCAGCATTTT
. 14 TRBJ2-7 . TRBV6-2/TRBV6-3 CASSYSEARNEQYF TGTGCCAGCAGTTACTCGGAAGCACGGAACGAGCAGTACTTC
. 13 TRBJ1-3 . TRBV2 CARGPEPGNTIYF TGTGCCAGGGGGCCCGAACCAGGAAACACCATATATTTT
. 13 TRBJ2-7 . TRBV6-2/TRBV6-3 CASSRPILREQYF TGTGCCAGCAGTCGACCGATTTTACGGGAGCAGTACTTC
. 17 TRBJ2-2 TRBD2 TRBV11-2 CASSQGRLAGNTGELFF TGTGCCAGCAGCCAGGGGCGGCTAGCGGGGAACACCGGGGAGCTGTTTTTT
. 15 TRBJ1-1 . TRBV9 CASSVEPALNTEAFF TGTGCCAGCAGCGTAGAACCAGCCTTGAACACTGAAGCTTTCTTT
. 15 TRBJ1-5 . TRBV28 CASSLSAGNNQPQHF TGTGCCAGCAGTTTGTCTGCAGGCAACAATCAGCCCCAGCATTTT
. 16 TRBJ2-1 . TRBV4-1 CASRPDGASSYNEQFF TGCGCCAGCAGGCCAGACGGGGCGAGCTCCTACAATGAGCAGTTCTTC
. 16 TRBJ2-5 TRBD1 TRBV15 CATSRVNRGRGETQYF TGTGCCACCAGCAGGGTAAACAGGGGGCGTGGGGAGACCCAGTACTTC
. 12 TRBJ2-5 . TRBV5-1 CASTLRGETQYF TGCGCCAGCACACTGCGTGGAGAGACCCAGTACTTC
once 16 TRBJ2-2 TRBD1 TRBV9 CASSPRTGGNTGELFF TGTGCCAGCAGCCCTCGGACAGGGGGGAACACCGGGGAGCTGTTTTTT
. 12 TRBJ1-6 . TRBV2 CASRQENSPLHF TGTGCCAGCAGACAGGAAAATTCACCCCTCCACTTT
once 15 TRBJ2-1 . TRBV7-9 CASITGVSSSNEQFF TGTGCCAGCATTACCGGGGTTTCTTCCTCCAATGAGCAGTTCTTC
. 17 TRBJ2-6 . TRBV5-1 CASSLALVGVGANVLTF TGCGCCAGCAGCTTGGCATTGGTGGGGGTTGGGGCCAACGTCCTGACTTTC